A single sample gave rise to the 28 T cell receptor beta chains below, sequenced in a study of T cell repertoires in aging, cancer and after chemotherapy. The template was genomic DNA from peripheral blood, not RNA. A mixed TRB-A/B primer pool amplified rearranged TRB by multiplex touch-down PCR. Each CDR3 protein gets one entry after TCRdb re-called the multiplex PCR reads with MiXCR. The sample shows about 12,000 distinct CDR3 sequences, 21% of them seen only once. The material sequenced was blood. Source of these receptors: a human donor in good health.

The CDR3 spells CASSLPGARAYGYTF. The DNA for the CDR3 is TGCGCCAGCAGCCTCCCGGGAGCCAGGGCGTATGGCTACACCTTC. This rearrangement joins TRBV4-1 to TRBJ1-2; D might be TRBD1 (5 bases). The V gene lost 4 bases and the J gene lost 5 bases, with 17 bases spanning the gap. CDR1 is MGHRA and CDR2 is YSYEKL in the germline V gene. CDR3 length: 15 residues.

CDR3 sequence (DNA): TGTGCCAGCAGTTTAAGAACCGGGACAGGGATTTACAATGAGCAGTTCTTC. Its protein is CASSLRTGTGIYNEQFF. V is TRBV12-3 or TRBV12-4 and J is TRBJ2-1, with 9 nucleotides matching TRBD1. J lost 4 bases, V lost 2 bases, and 9 bases had no gene match. The CDR3 has 17 amino acids.

Comment on this clonotype: This clone may be a read error of a much larger clone one base away. The chain carries TRBV13 and TRBJ1-1, with 10 bases that match TRBD1. Germline trimming cut 5 bases from V and 5 bases from J; bases unmatched to any gene: 5. Germline V gene sequence: CDR1 PRHDT, CDR2 FYEKMQ (reference sequence). The CDR3 contains 14 residues. The CDR3 nucleotides are TGTGCCAGCAGCGCAGGGACAGGGGAAACTGAAGCTTTCTTT. It codes for CASSAGTGETEAFF.

This clonotype has only a few counts. The chain uses TRBV5-6 and TRBJ2-5, with TRBD1 matching over 9 bases. The germline CDR1 and CDR2 sequences are SGHDT and YYEEEE. V was pared by 0 bases and J by 1 base, with 1 base of the junction left unmatched. The CDR3 runs 15 residues. The CDR3 is CASSLVGQGQETQYF. CDR3 in DNA: TGTGCCAGCAGCTTGGTGGGACAGGGCCAAGAGACCCAGTACTTC.

Points on this clonotype: A much larger clonotype is one base distant, so this may be a read error. The CDR3 bases are TGCAGTGCGAGTCCGGAAATAAACACTGAAGCTTTATTT. Translated, it gives CSASPEINTEALF. The V call is TRBV20-1, the J call TRBJ1-1; D is ambiguous. Germline V lookup: CDR1 DFQATT, CDR2 SNEGSKA (reference sequence). There are 13 residues in the CDR3.

This clonotype was observed many times. V and J are TRBV6-6 and TRBJ1-1, with D unresolved. With 5 bases removed from V and 11 bases from J, the gap between germline ends came to 18 bases. Germline CDR1 is MNHNY and CDR2 is SVGAGI (reference sequence). This CDR3 has 13 residues. The CDR3 DNA reads TGTGCCAGCAGTATTCTGCCCGTCAATGGGGCTTTCTTT. Translating it yields CASSILPVNGAFF.

By frequency in the sample, this clonotype is medium-sized. The CDR3 reads CASSETGWEQFF. The DNA of the CDR3 is TGTGCCAGCAGTGAAACGGGATGGGAGCAGTTCTTC. V usage is TRBV6-1 and J usage is TRBJ2-1; D is possibly TRBD2 (5 bases). V was pared by 2 bases and J by 10 bases, with 9 bases between. CDR3 length: 12 amino acids. Per germline, CDR1 MNHNS and CDR2 SASEGT.

In its sample, this clonotype was seen many times. This chain uses TRBV14 with TRBJ1-3; D is uncertain. Trimming shortened V by 2 bases and J by 0 bases, and 23 bases separated the two germline ends. Germline CDR1 is SGHDN and CDR2 is FVKESK. The CDR3 spans 20 residues. CDR3 sequence reads: CASSQNLSWGGTSSGNTIYF. In DNA form, the CDR3 reads TGTGCCAGCAGCCAAAACCTCAGCTGGGGTGGAACTAGCTCTGGAAACACCATATATTTT.

This clonotype qualifies as medium-sized (0.01 to 0.1%). The chain joins TRBV20-1 to TRBJ1-2; D gene unclear. The V and J ends lost 8 bases and 4 bases respectively, with 11 bases between them. Germline lookup yields CDR1 DFQATT and CDR2 SNEGSKA (reference sequence). CDR3 length equals 11 residues. The CDR3 spells CSSHESYGYTF. CDR3 coding DNA: TGCAGTTCCCATGAGAGCTATGGCTACACCTTC.

This clonotype is termed medium-sized (0.01 to 0.1%). This chain uses TRBV5-5 with TRBJ1-2; no firm D call. V was cut by 3 bases and J by 7 bases, with 16 bases left in between. This CDR3 is built from 14 residues. CDR1 SGHKS and CDR2 YYEKEE come from the germline V gene (reference sequence). DNA of the CDR3: TGTGCCAGCAGCTCCCCTGCGGCTACGGGTGGCTACACCTTC. Translating gives CASSSPAATGGYTF.

This clonotype occurred a few times. The chain links TRBV25-1 to TRBJ1-2; unclear D gene. The CDR3 consists of 12 residues. V was shortened by 4 bases and J by 3 bases, with 6 bases between the two germline ends. Germline-derived CDR1 and CDR2 are MGHDK and SYGVNS. This CDR3 reads CASSGPYYGYTF. The DNA of the CDR3 is TGTGCCAGCAGTGGGCCCTACTATGGCTACACCTTC.

This clonotype is judged medium-sized. The chain combines TRBV6-1 with TRBJ2-6; 7 bases match TRBD1. With V trimmed by 2 bases and J by 2 bases, 0 bases remained unmatched. CDR3 length: 15 amino acids. The germline gives CDR1 MNHNS, CDR2 SASEGT. CDR3 in amino acids: CASSEQGAGANVLTF. The CDR3 DNA reads TGTGCCAGCAGTGAACAGGGGGCTGGGGCCAACGTCCTGACTTTC.

In this sample, this clonotype turned up many times. V gene TRBV19 combines with J gene TRBJ1-4, with D unclear. From germline, CDR1 is LNHDA and CDR2 SQIVND (reference sequence). This CDR3 has 16 amino acids. The V end lost 3 bases, the J end lost 6 bases, and 17 bases lay between the germline ends. In nucleotides, the CDR3 is TGTGCCAGTAGTATTGGAGCAGCCTTTCTACATGAAAAACTGTTTTTT. Protein: CASSIGAAFLHEKLFF. The whole variable domain, filled in from reference TRBV19 and TRBJ1-4, reads DGGITQSPKYLFRKEGQNVTLSCEQNLNHDAMYWYRQDPGQGLRLIYYSQIVNDFQKGDIAEGYSVSREKKESFPLTVTSAQKNPTAFYLCASSIGAAFLHEKLFFGSGTQLSVL.

By share, this clonotype counts as medium-sized (0.01 to 0.1%). V gene TRBV18 combines with J gene TRBJ1-2; weak D call: TRBD1 (5 bases). Germline assignment: CDR1 KGHSH and CDR2 LQKENI. The length of the CDR3 is 15 residues. Trimming cost V 7 bases and J 0 bases, with 15 bases left between them. DNA of the CDR3: TGTGCCAGCTACCGCGAGGAGGGGACTAACTATGGCTACACCTTC. It codes for CASYREEGTNYGYTF.

This clonotype was counted only a few times. V gene TRBV11-3 combines with J gene TRBJ2-5, with TRBD1 matching over 8 bases. Trimming cost V 5 bases and J 2 bases; bases outside gene matches: 4. Germline V gene lookup returns CDR1 SGHNT and CDR2 YENEEA. This CDR3 contains 14 residues. CDR3 in amino acids: CASSANRGQETQYF. CDR3 coding DNA: TGTGCCAGCAGCGCGAACAGGGGGCAAGAGACCCAGTACTTC.

This chain connects TRBV27 to TRBJ1-5; weak D call: TRBD1 (5 bases). There are 14 residues in the CDR3. The germline gives CDR1 MNHEY, CDR2 SMNVEV (reference sequence). V was pared by 4 bases and J by 7 bases, with 14 bases between. CDR3 protein: CASSSPPGTQPQHF. Written as DNA, the CDR3 is TGTGCCAGCAGTTCCCCCCCGGGGACCCAGCCCCAGCATTTT.

The chain combines TRBV12-3 or TRBV12-4 with TRBJ1-2; D gene ambiguous. Trimming stripped 0 bases from V and 5 bases from J, with 13 bases between. The CDR3 covers 15 residues. In DNA, the CDR3 is TGTGCCAGCAGTTTAGCGATCGGCACCATTTATGGCTACACCTTC. As protein: CASSLAIGTIYGYTF.

The CDR3 nucleotides read TGTGCCAGCAGCTTAGAGCCCGTTAATCAGCCCCAGCATTTT. Amino acids: CASSLEPVNQPQHF. V is TRBV11-2 and J is TRBJ1-5; no clear D. Trimming shortened V by 0 bases and J by 4 bases, and 7 bases separated the two germline ends. Germline CDR1 is SGHAT and CDR2 is FQNNGV. The CDR3 has 14 amino acids.

This clonotype showed up just once. The chain combines TRBV19 with TRBJ1-5; D is possibly TRBD1 (6 bases). The CDR3 has 13 residues. Germline V gene data show CDR1 as LNHDA and CDR2 as SQIVND (reference sequence). V was clipped by 4 bases and J by 5 bases, with 9 bases between them. The CDR3 sequence: CASSNRVDQPQHF. CDR3 coding DNA: TGTGCCAGTAGTAACAGGGTTGATCAGCCCCAGCATTTT.

This clonotype is labeled medium-sized. V is TRBV6-1 and J is TRBJ2-7, with unresolved D. The V end lost 3 bases, the J end lost 4 bases, and 7 bases lay between the germline ends. Per the germline V gene, CDR1 is MNHNS and CDR2 is SASEGT. The CDR3 length is 12 residues. CDR3 protein: CASSDLGYEQYF. The CDR3, as DNA: TGTGCCAGCAGTGATTTAGGTTACGAGCAGTACTTC.

The chain carries TRBV20-1 and TRBJ2-3, with TRBD2 identical over 11 bases. V lost 4 bases to trimming and J lost 1 base; unmatched junction nucleotides: 10. The CDR3 consists of 17 residues. CDR1 is DFQATT, CDR2 SNEGSKA, per germline (reference sequence). CDR3 DNA: TGCAGTGCTACCGGTGCTAGCGGGGGGATTCGCACAGATACGCAGTATTTT. Amino acids: CSATGASGGIRTDTQYF.

Relative to its sample, this clonotype is medium-sized. This chain joins TRBV7-6 and TRBJ2-5; D call uncertain. The CDR3 runs 13 residues. The germline gives CDR1 SGHVS, CDR2 FNYEAQ. V gave up 1 base and J gave up 11 bases, with 14 bases separating them. The CDR3 DNA is TGTGCCAGCAGCTTAGGTGGGTCGCGACTGCAGTACTTC. Protein: CASSLGGSRLQYF.

Many counts were recorded for this clonotype. V is TRBV20-1 and J is TRBJ2-7; 10 nucleotides line up with TRBD1. The CDR3 covers 15 residues. Germline V CDR1 and CDR2: DFQATT, SNEGSKA (reference sequence). Trimming took 5 bases from V and 5 from J; bases not matched to a gene: 12. The CDR3 sequence: CSAGGWGQGKHEQYF. CDR3 DNA: TGCAGTGCTGGCGGGTGGGGACAGGGGAAGCACGAGCAGTACTTC.

This clonotype is medium-sized (0.01 to 0.1%) within its sample. The chain carries TRBV19 and TRBJ1-3; D is undetermined. The CDR3 spans 14 residues. Trimming took 2 bases from V and 7 from J, leaving 12 bases between them. CDR1 and CDR2 (germline): LNHDA, SQIVND (reference sequence). The CDR3 protein is CASSISPGRNTIYF. The CDR3 bases are TGTGCCAGTAGTATATCCCCCGGGCGGAACACCATATATTTT.

Points on this clonotype: This sequence may be a read error, since a much larger clone differs from it by one base. The rearrangement joins TRBV19 to TRBJ2-7; tentatively, D is TRBD1 or TRBD2 (6 bases each). Germline V CDR1 and CDR2: LNHDA, SQIVND (reference sequence). This CDR3 region has 14 residues. The V end was cut by 11 bases, the J end by 2 bases, with 19 bases between. The CDR3 region has the DNA TGTGCCTGGAGATCTACCGGGGGCCCCTACGAGCAGTACTTC. The encoded protein is CAWRSTGGPYEQYF.

The sample holds many counts of this clonotype. This chain connects TRBV20-1 to TRBJ1-3; perhaps TRBD1 as D (6 bases). CDR1 DFQATT and CDR2 SNEGSKA come from the germline V gene (reference sequence). Trimming removed 1 base at V and 0 bases at J, with 7 bases between. CDR3 length: 14 amino acids. CDR3 coding DNA: TGCAGTGCTAGAGGGACAGTCTCTGGAAACACCATATATTTT. It codes for CSARGTVSGNTIYF.

The V and J genes are TRBV7-3 and TRBJ2-5, with TRBD2 identical over 10 bases. The J segment lost 5 bases and the V segment lost 5 bases, leaving 5 bases of the junction unmatched. Germline V gives CDR1 SGHTA, CDR2 FQGTGA. This CDR3 is built from 14 residues. CDR3 sequence: CASSAAGGRETQYF. The CDR3 nucleotides are TGTGCCAGCAGCGCAGCGGGGGGGCGGGAGACCCAGTACTTC.

This clonotype was seen a few times. The gene calls are TRBV12-3 or TRBV12-4 and TRBJ2-3, with D perhaps TRBD1 or TRBD2 (6 bases each). V was trimmed by 5 bases and J by 2 bases, leaving 11 bases between them. There are 14 residues in the CDR3. Here the CDR3 DNA reads TGTGCCAGCAGTGACGGGGGACACACAGATACGCAGTATTTT. Protein product: CASSDGGHTDTQYF.